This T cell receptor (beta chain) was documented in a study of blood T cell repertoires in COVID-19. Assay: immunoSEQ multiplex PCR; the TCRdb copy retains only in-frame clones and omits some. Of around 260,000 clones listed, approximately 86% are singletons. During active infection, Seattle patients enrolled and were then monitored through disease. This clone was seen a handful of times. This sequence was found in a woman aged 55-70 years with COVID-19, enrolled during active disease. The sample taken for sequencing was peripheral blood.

Here the CDR3 DNA reads TGTGCCGAGGTCCGGGGGGCGGGCGGTGAGCAGTTCTTC. It specifies CAEVRGAGGEQFF. The rearrangement uses TRBV2 and TRBJ2-1, with D maybe TRBD2 (7 bases). Trimming took 11 bases from V and 9 from J, leaving 20 bases between them. The CDR3 consists of 13 residues. Germline values: CDR1 SNHLY, CDR2 FYNNEI. Based on the CDR3 plus reference TRBV2 and TRBJ2-1, the full variable domain is EPEVTQTPSHQVTQMGQEVILRCVPISNHLYFYWYRQILGQKVEFLVSFYNNEISEKSEIFDDQFSVERPDGSNFTLKIRSTKLEDSAMYFCAEVRGAGGEQFFGPGTRLTVL.